This T cell receptor beta chain emerged from a study of T cells in localized non-small cell lung cancer. Study-wide points: Patients showing higher blood T cell density tended to see longer overall survival. There was higher T cell clonality in uninvolved adjacent lung than in tumor, and it was highest there. The appearance of a median approximately 61 of the top 100 tumor clones was seen in adjacent lung.

Some clones are missing from TCRdb's copy, which holds only in-frame ones; the method was immunoSEQ multiplex PCR. The sample records over a thousand clones, roughly two fifths being singletons. Comments on this clone: Antigen: not known.

The CDR3 covers 14 residues. The V end lost 2 bases, the J end lost 6 bases, and 13 bases lay between the germline ends. From germline, CDR1 is SQVTM and CDR2 ANQGSEA. This chain connects TRBV29-1 to TRBJ2-2; the D gene is possibly TRBD1 (6 bases). This specimen consisted of normal lung tissue next to the tumor, obtained before any cancer treatment. The TCR comes from a woman between 35 and 70 years old with stage I lung adenocarcinoma. CDR3: CSVELGARAGELFF. The CDR3, as DNA: TGCAGCGTTGAACTGGGGGCGCGGGCCGGGGAGCTGTTTTTT.